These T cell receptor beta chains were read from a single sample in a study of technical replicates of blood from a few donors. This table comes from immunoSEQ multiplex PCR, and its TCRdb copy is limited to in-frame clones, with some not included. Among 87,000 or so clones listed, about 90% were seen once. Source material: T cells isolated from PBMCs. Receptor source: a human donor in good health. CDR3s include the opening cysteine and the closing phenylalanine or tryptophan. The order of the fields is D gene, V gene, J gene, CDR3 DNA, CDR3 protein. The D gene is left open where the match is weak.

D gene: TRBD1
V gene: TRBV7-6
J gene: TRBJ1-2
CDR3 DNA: TGTGCCAGCAGCTCGTTACAGGGGGCTACCTATGGCTACACCTTC
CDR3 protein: CASSSLQGATYGYTF

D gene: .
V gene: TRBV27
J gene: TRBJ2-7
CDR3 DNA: TGTGCCAGCAGTTTAGGATATGGGAGTACCTCCTACGAGCAGTACTTC
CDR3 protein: CASSLGYGSTSYEQYF

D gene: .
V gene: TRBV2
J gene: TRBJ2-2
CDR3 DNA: TGTGCCACCGGAGACCCCGAAGCTTTT
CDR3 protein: CATGDPEAF

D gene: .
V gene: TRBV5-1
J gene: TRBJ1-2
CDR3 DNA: TGCGCCAGCAGCTTCGTGGGGGCGGTAAACTATGGCTACACCTTC
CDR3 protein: CASSFVGAVNYGYTF

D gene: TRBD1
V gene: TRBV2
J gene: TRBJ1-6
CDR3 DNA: TGTGCCAGCAGTGAAGGGATAGGGGGCGCGGTTAATTCACCCCTCCACTTT
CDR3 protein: CASSEGIGGAVNSPLHF

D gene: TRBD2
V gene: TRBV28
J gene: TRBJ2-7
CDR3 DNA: TGTGCCAGCACCCAAGGACTAGCGGGAGGGTACGAGCAGTACTTC
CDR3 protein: CASTQGLAGGYEQYF

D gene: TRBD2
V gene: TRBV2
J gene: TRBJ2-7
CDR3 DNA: TGTGCCAGCAGAGTCGGGACTAGCGCCCACGAGCAGTACTTC
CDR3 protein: CASRVGTSAHEQYF

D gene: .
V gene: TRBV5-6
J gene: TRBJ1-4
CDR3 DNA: TGTGCCAGCAGCTTGGCTACAGGTCCCCTCGAAAAACTGTTTTTT
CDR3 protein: CASSLATGPLEKLFF

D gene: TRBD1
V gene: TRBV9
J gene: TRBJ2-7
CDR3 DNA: TGTGCCAGCTCCCGGGGACAGGGTATCCACGAGCAGTACTTC
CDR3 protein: CASSRGQGIHEQYF

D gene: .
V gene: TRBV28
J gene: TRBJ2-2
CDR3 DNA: TGTGCCAGCAGTCCCCCCGGGGGTTTTATTTGGGCCGGGGAGCTGTTTTTT
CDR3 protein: CASSPPGGFIWAGELFF